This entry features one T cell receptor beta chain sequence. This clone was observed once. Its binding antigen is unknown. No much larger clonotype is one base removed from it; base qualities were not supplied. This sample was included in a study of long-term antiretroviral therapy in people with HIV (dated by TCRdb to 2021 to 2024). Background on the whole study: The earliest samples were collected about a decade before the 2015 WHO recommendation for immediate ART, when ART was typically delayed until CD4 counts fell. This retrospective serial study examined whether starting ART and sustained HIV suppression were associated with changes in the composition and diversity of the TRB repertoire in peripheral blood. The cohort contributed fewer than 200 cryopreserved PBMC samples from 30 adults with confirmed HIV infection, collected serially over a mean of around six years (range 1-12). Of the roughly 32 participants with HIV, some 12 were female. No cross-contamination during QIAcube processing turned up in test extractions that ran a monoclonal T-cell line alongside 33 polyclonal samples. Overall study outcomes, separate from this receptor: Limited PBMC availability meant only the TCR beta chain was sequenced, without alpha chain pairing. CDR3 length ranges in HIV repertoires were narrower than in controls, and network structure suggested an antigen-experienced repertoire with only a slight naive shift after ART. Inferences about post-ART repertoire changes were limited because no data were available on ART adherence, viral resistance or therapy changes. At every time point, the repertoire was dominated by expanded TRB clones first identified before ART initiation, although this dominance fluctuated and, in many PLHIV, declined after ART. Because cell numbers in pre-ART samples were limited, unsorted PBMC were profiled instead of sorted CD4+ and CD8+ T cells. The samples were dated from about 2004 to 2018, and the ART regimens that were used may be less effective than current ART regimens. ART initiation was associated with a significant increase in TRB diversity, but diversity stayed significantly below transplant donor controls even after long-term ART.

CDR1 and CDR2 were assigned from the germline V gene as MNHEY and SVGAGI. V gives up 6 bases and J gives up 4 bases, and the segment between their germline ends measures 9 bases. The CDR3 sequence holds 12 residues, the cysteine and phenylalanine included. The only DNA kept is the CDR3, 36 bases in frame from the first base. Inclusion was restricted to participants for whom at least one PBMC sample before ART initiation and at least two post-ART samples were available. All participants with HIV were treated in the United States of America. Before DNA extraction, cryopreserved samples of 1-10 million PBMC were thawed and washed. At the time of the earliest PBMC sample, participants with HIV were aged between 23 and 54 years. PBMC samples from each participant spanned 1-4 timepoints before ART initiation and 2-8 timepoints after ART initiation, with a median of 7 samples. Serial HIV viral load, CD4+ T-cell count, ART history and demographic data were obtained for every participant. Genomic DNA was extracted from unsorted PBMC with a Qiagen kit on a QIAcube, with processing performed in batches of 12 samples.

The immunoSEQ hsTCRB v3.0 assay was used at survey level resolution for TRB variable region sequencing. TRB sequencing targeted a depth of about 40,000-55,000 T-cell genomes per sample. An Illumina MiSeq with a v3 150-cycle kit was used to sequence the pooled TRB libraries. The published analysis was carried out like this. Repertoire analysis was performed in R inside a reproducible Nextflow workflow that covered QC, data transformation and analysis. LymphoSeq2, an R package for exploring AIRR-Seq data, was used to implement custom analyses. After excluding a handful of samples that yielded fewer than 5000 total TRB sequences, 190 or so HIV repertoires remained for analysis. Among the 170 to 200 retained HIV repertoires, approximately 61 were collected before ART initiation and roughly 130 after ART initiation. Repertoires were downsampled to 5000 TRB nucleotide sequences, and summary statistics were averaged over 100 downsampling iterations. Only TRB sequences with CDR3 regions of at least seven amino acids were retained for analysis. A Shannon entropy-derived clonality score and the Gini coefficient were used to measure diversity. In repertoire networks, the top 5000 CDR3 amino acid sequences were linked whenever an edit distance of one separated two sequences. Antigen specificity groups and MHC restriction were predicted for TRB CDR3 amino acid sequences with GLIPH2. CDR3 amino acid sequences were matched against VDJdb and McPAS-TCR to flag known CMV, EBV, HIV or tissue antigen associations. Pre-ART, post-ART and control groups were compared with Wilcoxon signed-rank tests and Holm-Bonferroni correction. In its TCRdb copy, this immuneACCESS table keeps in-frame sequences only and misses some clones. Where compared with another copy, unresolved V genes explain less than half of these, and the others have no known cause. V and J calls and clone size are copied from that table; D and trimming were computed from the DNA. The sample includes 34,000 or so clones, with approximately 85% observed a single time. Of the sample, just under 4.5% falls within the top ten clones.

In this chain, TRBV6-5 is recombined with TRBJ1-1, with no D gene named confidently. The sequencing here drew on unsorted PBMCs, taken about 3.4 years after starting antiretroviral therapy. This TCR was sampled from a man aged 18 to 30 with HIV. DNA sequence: TGTGCCAGCAGCAGAGGTGGCACTGAAGCTTTCTTT. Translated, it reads CASSRGGTEAFF.